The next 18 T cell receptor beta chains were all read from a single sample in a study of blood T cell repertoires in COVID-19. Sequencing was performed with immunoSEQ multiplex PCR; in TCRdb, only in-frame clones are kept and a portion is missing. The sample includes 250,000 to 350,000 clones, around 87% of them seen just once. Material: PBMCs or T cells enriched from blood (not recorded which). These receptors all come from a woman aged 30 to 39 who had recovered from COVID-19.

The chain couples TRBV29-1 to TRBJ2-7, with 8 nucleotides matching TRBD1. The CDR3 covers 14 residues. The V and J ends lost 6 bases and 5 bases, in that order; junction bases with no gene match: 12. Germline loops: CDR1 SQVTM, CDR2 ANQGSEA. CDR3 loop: CSVAGRQGSHEQYF. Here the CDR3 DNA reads TGCAGCGTCGCCGGTAGACAGGGGAGCCACGAGCAGTACTTC.

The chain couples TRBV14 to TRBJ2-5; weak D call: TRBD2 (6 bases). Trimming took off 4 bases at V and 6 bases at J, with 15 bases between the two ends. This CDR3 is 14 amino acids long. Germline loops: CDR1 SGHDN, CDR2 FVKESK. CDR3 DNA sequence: TGTGCCAGCAGCCGACAGCAGGCGGGGAAGACCCAGTACTTC. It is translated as CASSRQQAGKTQYF.

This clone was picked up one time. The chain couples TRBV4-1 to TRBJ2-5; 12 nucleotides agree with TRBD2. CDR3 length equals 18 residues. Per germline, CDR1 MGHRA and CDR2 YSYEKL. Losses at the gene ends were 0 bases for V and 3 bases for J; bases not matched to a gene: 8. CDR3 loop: CASSQDVALAGGKETQYF. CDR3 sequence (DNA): TGCGCCAGCAGCCAAGATGTCGCACTAGCGGGGGGCAAAGAGACCCAGTACTTC.

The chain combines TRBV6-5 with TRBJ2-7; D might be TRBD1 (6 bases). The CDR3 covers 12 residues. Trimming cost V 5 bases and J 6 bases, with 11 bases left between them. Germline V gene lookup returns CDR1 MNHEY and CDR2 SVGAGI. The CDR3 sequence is CASSTQGFEQYF. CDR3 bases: TGTGCCAGCAGTACGCAGGGGTTCGAGCAGTACTTC.

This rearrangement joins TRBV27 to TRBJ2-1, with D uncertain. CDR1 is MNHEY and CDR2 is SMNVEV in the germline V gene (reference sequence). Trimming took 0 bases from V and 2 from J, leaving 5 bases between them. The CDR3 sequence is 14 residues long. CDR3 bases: TGTGCCAGCAGTTTATCCATAGCCTACAATGAGCAGTTCTTC. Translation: CASSLSIAYNEQFF.

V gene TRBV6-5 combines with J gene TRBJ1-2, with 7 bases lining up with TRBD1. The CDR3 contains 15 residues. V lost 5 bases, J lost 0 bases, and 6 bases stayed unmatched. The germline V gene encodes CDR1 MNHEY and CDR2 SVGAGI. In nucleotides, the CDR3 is TGTGCCAGCAGTAAGAGACAGGGAGCTAACTATGGCTACACCTTC. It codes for CASSKRQGANYGYTF.

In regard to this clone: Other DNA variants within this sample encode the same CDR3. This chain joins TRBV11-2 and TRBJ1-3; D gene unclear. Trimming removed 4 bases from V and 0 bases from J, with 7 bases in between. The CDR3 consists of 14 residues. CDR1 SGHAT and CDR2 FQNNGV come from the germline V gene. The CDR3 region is CASSSGSSGNTIYF. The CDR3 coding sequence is TGTGCCAGCAGCTCCGGGAGCTCTGGAAACACCATATATTTT.

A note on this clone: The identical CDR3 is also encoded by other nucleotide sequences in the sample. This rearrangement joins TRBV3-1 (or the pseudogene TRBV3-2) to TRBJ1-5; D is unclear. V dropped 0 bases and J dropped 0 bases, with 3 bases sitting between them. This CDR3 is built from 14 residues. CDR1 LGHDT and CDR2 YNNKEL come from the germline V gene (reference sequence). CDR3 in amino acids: CASSQDSSNQPQHF. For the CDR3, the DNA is TGTGCCAGCAGCCAAGACAGTAGCAATCAGCCCCAGCATTTT.

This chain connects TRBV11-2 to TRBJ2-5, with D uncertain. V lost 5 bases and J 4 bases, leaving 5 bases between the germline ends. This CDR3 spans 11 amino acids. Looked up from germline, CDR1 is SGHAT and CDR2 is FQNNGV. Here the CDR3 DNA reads TGTGCCAGCAGCCCCTCAGAGACCCAGTACTTC. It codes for CASSPSETQYF.

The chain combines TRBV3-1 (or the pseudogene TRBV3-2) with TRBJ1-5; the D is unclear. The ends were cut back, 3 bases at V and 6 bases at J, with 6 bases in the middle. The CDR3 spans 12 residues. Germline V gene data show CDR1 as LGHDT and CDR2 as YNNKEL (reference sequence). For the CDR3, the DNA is TGTGCCAGCAGCCACTCCGGTCAGCCCCAGCATTTT. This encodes CASSHSGQPQHF.

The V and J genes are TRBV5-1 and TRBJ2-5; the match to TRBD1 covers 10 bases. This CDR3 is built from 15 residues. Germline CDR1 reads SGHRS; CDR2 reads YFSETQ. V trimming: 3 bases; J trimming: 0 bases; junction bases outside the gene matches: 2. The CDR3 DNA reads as TGCGCCAGCAGCTCCGGGACAGGGGACCAAGAGACCCAGTACTTC. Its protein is CASSSGTGDQETQYF.

The CDR3 region is CASSLHIPGVSREQFF. In nucleotides, the CDR3 is TGTGCCAGCAGCTTACACATCCCAGGGGTCTCCAGGGAGCAGTTCTTC. This chain uses TRBV7-9 with TRBJ2-1, with D possibly being TRBD1 (6 bases). Germline V gene lookup returns CDR1 SEHNR and CDR2 FQNEAQ (reference sequence). CDR3 length: 16 residues. V was pared by 2 bases and J by 10 bases, with 21 bases between.

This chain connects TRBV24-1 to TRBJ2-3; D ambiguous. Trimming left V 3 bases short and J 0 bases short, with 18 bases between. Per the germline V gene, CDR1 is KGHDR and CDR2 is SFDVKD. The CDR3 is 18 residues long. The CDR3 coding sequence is TGTGCCACCAGTGATCCCTCTACGAACAGTTCTAGCACAGATACGCAGTATTTT. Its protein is CATSDPSTNSSSTDTQYF.

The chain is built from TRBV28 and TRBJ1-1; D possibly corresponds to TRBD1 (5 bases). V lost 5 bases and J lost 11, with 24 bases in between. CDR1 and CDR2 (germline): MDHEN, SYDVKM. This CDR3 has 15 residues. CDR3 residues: CASSPRLKGPGVAFF. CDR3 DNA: TGTGCCAGCAGTCCCCGACTGAAGGGTCCGGGGGTCGCTTTCTTT.

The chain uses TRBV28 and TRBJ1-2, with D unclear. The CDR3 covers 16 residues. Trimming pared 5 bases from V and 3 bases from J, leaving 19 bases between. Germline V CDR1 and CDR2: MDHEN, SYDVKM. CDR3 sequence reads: CASSPQEEGRDYGYTF. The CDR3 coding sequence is TGTGCCAGCAGTCCGCAGGAAGAGGGTAGGGACTATGGCTACACCTTC.

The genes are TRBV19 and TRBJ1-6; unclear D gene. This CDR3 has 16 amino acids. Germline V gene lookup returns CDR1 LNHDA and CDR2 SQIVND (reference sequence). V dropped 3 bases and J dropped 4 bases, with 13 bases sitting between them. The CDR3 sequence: CASSISATSYNSPLHF. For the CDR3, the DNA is TGTGCCAGTAGTATTAGTGCGACATCTTATAATTCACCCCTCCACTTT.

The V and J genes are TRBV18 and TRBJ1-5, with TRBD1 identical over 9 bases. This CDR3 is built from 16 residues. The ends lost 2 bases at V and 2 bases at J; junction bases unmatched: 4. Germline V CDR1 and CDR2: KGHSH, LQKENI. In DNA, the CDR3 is TGTGCCAGCTCACCAATGGGGGACAGGGGCAATCAGCCCCAGCATTTT. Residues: CASSPMGDRGNQPQHF.

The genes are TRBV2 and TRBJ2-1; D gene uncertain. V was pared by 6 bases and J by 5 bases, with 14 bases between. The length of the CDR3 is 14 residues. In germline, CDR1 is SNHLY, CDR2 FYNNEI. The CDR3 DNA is TGTGCCAGCAGACCCCGTCTAGTCGACAATGAGCAGTTCTTC. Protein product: CASRPRLVDNEQFF.